This passage covers 3 T cell receptor beta chains from one sample sequenced in a study of shared clonotypes between healthy human individuals. The method was immunoSEQ multiplex PCR; TCRdb's version includes in-frame clones alone and lacks a portion of them. The sample records some 2,500,000 clones, just under 95% being singletons. Material: naive CD4+ T cells from PBMCs. Subset here: CD45RA+ positively selected. The receptors here all came from a man between 18 and 29 years old in good health. Some clones in this sample may be carry-over from other donors' samples.

Only one count was recorded for this clone. The gene calls are TRBV5-4 and TRBJ2-1, with 8 bases matching TRBD2. The CDR3 spans 15 residues. Germline CDR1 reads SGHNT; CDR2 reads YYREEE (reference sequence). V dropped 0 bases and J dropped 2; count of bases not matched to a gene: 1. CDR3 bases: TGTGCCAGCAGCTTGGCGGGAGGGGCCTACAATGAGCAGTTCTTC. Translating gives CASSLAGGAYNEQFF.

This chain joins TRBV5-4 and TRBJ2-1, with D perhaps given as TRBD1 or TRBD2 (5 bases each). The V end lost 5 bases, the J end lost 5 bases, and 14 bases lay between the germline ends. CDR3 length: 14 amino acids. Germline V gene lookup returns CDR1 SGHNT and CDR2 YYREEE (reference sequence). CDR3 sequence: CASSTGTHNNEQFF. The CDR3, as DNA: TGTGCCAGCAGTACCGGGACGCATAACAATGAGCAGTTCTTC.

The CDR3 here is CASRSGTTNNEQFF. The CDR3 DNA sequence: TGTGCCAGCAGAAGCGGGACTACCAACAATGAGCAGTTCTTC. The genes are TRBV27 and TRBJ2-1; 7 bases are a match to TRBD2. Germline V gives CDR1 MNHEY, CDR2 SMNVEV (reference sequence). V shed 6 bases, J shed 5 bases, and the junction held 7 bases outside the gene matches. The CDR3 extends over 14 amino acids.